Following are 24 T cell receptor beta chains from one sample sequenced in a study of shared clonotypes between healthy human individuals. Clones were read by immunoSEQ multiplex PCR, and TCRdb kept only the in-frame ones, dropping some. The sample records approximately 2,300,000 clones, about 90% being singletons. Sequenced: naive CD4+ T cells from PBMCs. Subset specified: CD45RA+ positively selected. The receptors were gathered from a man aged 18-30 years in good health. Some clones in this sample may be carry-over from other donors' samples.

The chain recombines TRBV5-1 with TRBJ2-5; TRBD2 matches 10 bases. The junction had 3 bases not matched to a gene; V was cut back by 1 base and J by 3 bases. Germline CDR1 reads SGHRS; CDR2 reads YFSETQ. This CDR3 contains 15 residues. The CDR3 loop reads CASSLSSGGEETQYF. DNA for the CDR3: TGCGCCAGCAGCTTGAGCAGCGGGGGGGAAGAGACCCAGTACTTC.

The chain employs TRBV7-3 and TRBJ2-5; 11 bases fit TRBD1. Germline CDR1 is SGHTA and CDR2 is FQGTGA. Germline trimming cut 4 bases from V and 0 bases from J; bases unmatched to any gene: 4. The CDR3 is 16 residues long. The DNA of the CDR3 is TGTGCCAGCAGCTCGGGACAGGGGGTCAACCAAGAGACCCAGTACTTC. This translates into CASSSGQGVNQETQYF.

The CDR3 spells CASSRRASGGETGELFF. The CDR3 DNA reads as TGTGCCAGCAGCCGGCGGGCCTCAGGGGGCGAAACCGGGGAGCTGTTTTTT. The V gene is TRBV11-2, the J gene TRBJ2-2; 8 bases line up with TRBD1. Germline CDR1 SGHAT, CDR2 FQNNGV. V trimming: 5 bases; J trimming: 5 bases; junction bases outside the gene matches: 13. This CDR3 spans 17 amino acids.

V and J are TRBV7-9 and TRBJ2-7; 7 nucleotides line up with TRBD1. V dropped 5 bases and J dropped 3; count of bases not matched to a gene: 10. This CDR3 is 15 amino acids long. From germline, CDR1 is SEHNR and CDR2 FQNEAQ (reference sequence). The CDR3 spells CASSRQTGPRYEQYF. Written as DNA, the CDR3 is TGTGCCAGCAGCCGACAGACAGGGCCCCGCTACGAGCAGTACTTC.

The chain has TRBV10-3 and TRBJ1-1; weak D call: TRBD1 (5 bases). The CDR3 length is 13 residues. The ends were cut back, 4 bases at V and 7 bases at J, with 13 bases in the middle. Germline CDR1 ENHRY, CDR2 SYGVKD. CDR3 sequence: CAISVGQGVEAFF. The CDR3 DNA reads as TGTGCCATCAGTGTAGGGCAGGGAGTTGAAGCTTTCTTT.

This clone turned up a few times. This same CDR3 is encoded by further DNA sequences in the sample. The rearrangement joins TRBV30 to TRBJ1-1; D uncertain. The CDR3 extends over 13 amino acids. V was trimmed by 2 bases and J by 0 bases, leaving 7 bases between them. Germline V gene data show CDR1 as GTSNPN and CDR2 as SVGIG (reference sequence). The CDR3 region has the DNA TGTGCCTGGAGTCTTGGACTGAACACTGAAGCTTTCTTT. Translation: CAWSLGLNTEAFF.

The chain recombines TRBV5-5 with TRBJ2-2, with D unclear. The V gene lost 4 bases and the J gene lost 1 base, with 11 bases spanning the gap. This CDR3 region has 15 residues. Germline CDR1 and CDR2: SGHKS and YYEKEE (reference sequence). CDR3 sequence: CASSDRLGNTGELFF. CDR3 coding DNA: TGTGCCAGCAGCGATAGACTCGGGAACACCGGGGAGCTGTTTTTT.

This chain uses TRBV11-3 with TRBJ2-7, with D possibly matching TRBD2 (6 bases). The V and J ends lost 1 base and 7 bases respectively, with 11 bases between them. The CDR3 is made up of 13 amino acids. Germline-derived CDR1 and CDR2 are SGHNT and YENEEA. CDR3 region: CASSLGAGTEQYF. The CDR3 DNA follows: TGTGCCAGCAGCTTAGGGGCGGGGACGGAGCAGTACTTC.

J is TRBJ2-2 and V is TRBV7-9; TRBD1 aligns across 7 bases. The V gene's germline CDR1 is SEHNR and CDR2 FQNEAQ (reference sequence). The CDR3 consists of 16 residues. V was clipped by 1 base and J by 2 bases; unmatched bases: 4. DNA for the CDR3: TGTGCCAGCAGCTTAGTGGGGACAGCTAACACCGGGGAGCTGTTTTTT. Amino acids: CASSLVGTANTGELFF.

V and J are TRBV7-2 and TRBJ2-1; 9 bases match TRBD2. This CDR3 has 15 residues. After removal of 6 bases from V and 6 bases from J, the junction contained 9 bases not matched to a gene. Germline lookup yields CDR1 SGHTA and CDR2 FQGNSA. The CDR3 DNA sequence: TGTGCCAGCAGGAAAACGGGACTAGCCTCCAATGAGCAGTTCTTC. This sequence encodes CASRKTGLASNEQFF.

The rearrangement joins TRBV7-3 to TRBJ2-2, with TRBD2 matching over 10 bases. Trimming cost V 5 bases and J 7 bases; bases outside gene matches: 10. The CDR3 spans 16 residues. Germline CDR1 reads SGHTA; CDR2 reads FQGTGA. The CDR3: CASSVGLAGVSGELFF. In DNA, the CDR3 is TGTGCCAGCAGCGTTGGCCTAGCGGGAGTCAGCGGGGAGCTGTTTTTT.

This rearrangement joins TRBV11-1 to TRBJ2-7; 9 bases are shared with TRBD1. Trimming removed 3 bases from V and 2 bases from J; junction bases left unmatched: 2. CDR1 is SGHAT, CDR2 FQDESV, per germline (reference sequence). The CDR3 length is 14 residues. The CDR3 here is CASSLGTGTYEQYF. The CDR3, as DNA: TGTGCCAGCAGCTTGGGGACAGGGACCTACGAGCAGTACTTC.

The chain has TRBV5-1 and TRBJ2-4; 13 bases are a match to TRBD2. V shed 4 bases and J 7 bases; nucleotides not matched to a gene: 11. From germline, CDR1 is SGHRS and CDR2 YFSETQ. The CDR3 covers 17 residues. The chain's CDR3 is CASSLSGTSGTWNIQYF. CDR3 in DNA: TGCGCCAGCAGCCTATCCGGGACTAGCGGGACTTGGAACATTCAGTACTTC.

This clone appeared a single time. The J gene is TRBJ1-4, the V gene TRBV19; D unclear. Trimming removed 8 bases at V and 0 bases at J, with 10 bases between. The germline gives CDR1 LNHDA, CDR2 SQIVND (reference sequence). The CDR3 length is 14 residues. DNA of the CDR3: TGTGCCAGTGGCGGGGTTGCAACTAATGAAAAACTGTTTTTT. As protein: CASGGVATNEKLFF.

The gene calls are TRBV28 and TRBJ1-1; no firm D call. Germline loops: CDR1 MDHEN, CDR2 SYDVKM. The CDR3 spans 13 residues. Trimming shortened V by 7 bases and J by 0 bases, and 9 bases separated the two germline ends. The CDR3, as DNA: TGTGCCAGCAATACACGAATGAACACTGAAGCTTTCTTT. Its translation is CASNTRMNTEAFF. Drawing the rest from reference TRBV28 and TRBJ1-1, the complete variable domain is DVKVTQSSRYLVKRTGEKVFLECVQDMDHENMFWYRQDPGLGLRLIYFSYDVKMKEKGDIPEGYSVSREKKERFSLILESASTNQTSMYLCASNTRMNTEAFFGQGTRLTVV.

The chain carries TRBV11-3 and TRBJ2-5, with TRBD2 matching over 8 bases. CDR3 size: 18 residues. Germline V gene data show CDR1 as SGHNT and CDR2 as YENEEA. With V trimmed by 5 bases and J by 4 bases, 18 bases remained unmatched. CDR3 region: CASSLGASGSVFPETQYF. In DNA, the CDR3 is TGTGCCAGCAGCCTCGGCGCGAGCGGGAGTGTGTTTCCAGAGACCCAGTACTTC.

This clone was seen only once. The V call is TRBV5-1, the J call TRBJ2-7; 11 nucleotides line up with TRBD2. The CDR3 sequence is 17 residues long. V lost 1 base and J lost 2; bases outside the gene matches: 8. Per germline, CDR1 SGHRS and CDR2 YFSETQ. CDR3 DNA sequence: TGCGCCAGCAGCTTGTCGCTAGCGGGAGGAGCTCCCTACGAGCAGTACTTC. Amino acid sequence: CASSLSLAGGAPYEQYF.

This chain connects TRBV7-2 to TRBJ2-2; a possible D gene is TRBD2 (5 bases). The V end lost 5 bases, the J end lost 2 bases, and 9 bases lay between the germline ends. This CDR3 contains 14 residues. CDR1 and CDR2 (germline): SGHTA, FQGNSA. The CDR3 coding sequence is TGTGCCAGCAGCATAACTAGAAACACCGGGGAGCTGTTTTTT. Its protein product is CASSITRNTGELFF.

The chain joins TRBV2 to TRBJ2-7; the D gene is possibly TRBD1 (5 bases). CDR1 and CDR2 from the germline V gene are SNHLY and FYNNEI. The germline V and J ends were trimmed by 4 bases and 4 bases, with 17 bases remaining between them. CDR3 length: 15 residues. CDR3 DNA sequence: TGTGCCAGCAGTGTTGGGGCCTCCTGGGGATACGAGCAGTACTTC. Translated, it gives CASSVGASWGYEQYF.

V and J are TRBV4-1 and TRBJ1-2; TRBD1 is a possible D gene (6 bases). V lost 3 bases and J 4 bases, leaving 15 bases between the germline ends. This CDR3 spans 15 amino acids. Germline CDR1 and CDR2: MGHRA and YSYEKL. The CDR3 is CASSQGVEGVYGYTF. The CDR3 bases are TGCGCCAGCAGCCAGGGGGTAGAGGGGGTCTATGGCTACACCTTC.

The rearrangement joins TRBV5-1 to TRBJ2-5; 13 nucleotides align to TRBD2. The CDR3 runs to 17 residues. J lost 5 bases, V lost 4 bases, and 11 bases had no gene match. CDR1 SGHRS and CDR2 YFSETQ come from the germline V gene. The CDR3 sequence is CASSRTSGRAVGETQYF. Here the CDR3 DNA reads TGCGCCAGCAGCCGTACTAGCGGGAGGGCCGTAGGGGAGACCCAGTACTTC.

CDR3 DNA sequence: TGTGCCAGCAGCCGTATACTAGCGGGAGCCTACGAGCAGTACTTC. Translated, it gives CASSRILAGAYEQYF. The chain has TRBV11-2 and TRBJ2-7, with TRBD2 matching over 11 bases. The CDR3 covers 15 residues. V shed 5 bases and J 2 bases; nucleotides not matched to a gene: 5. CDR1 and CDR2 from the germline V gene are SGHAT and FQNNGV. The whole variable domain, remainder taken from reference TRBV11-2 and TRBJ2-7, is EAGVAQSPRYKIIEKRQSVAFWCNPISGHATLYWYQQILGQGPKLLIQFQNNGVVDDSQLPKDRFSAERLKGVDSTLKIQPAKLEDSAVYLCASSRILAGAYEQYFGPGTRLTVT.

A few counts support this clone. The rearrangement links TRBV10-3 to TRBJ2-1, with unresolved D. This CDR3 comprises 12 residues. Germline CDR1 reads ENHRY; CDR2 reads SYGVKD. V dropped 2 bases and J dropped 5 bases, with 4 bases sitting between them. The DNA for the CDR3 is TGTGCCATCAGTGAGACAGACAATGAGCAGTTCTTC. Translating it yields CAISETDNEQFF.

The chain has TRBV5-1 and TRBJ2-1; 9 bases agree with TRBD1. V dropped 4 bases and J dropped 7; count of bases not matched to a gene: 9. The CDR3 has 15 amino acids. Germline loops: CDR1 SGHRS, CDR2 YFSETQ. The CDR3 coding sequence is TGCGCCAGCAGCCTGTGGGGACAGGGACTAAATGAGCAGTTCTTC. Translating it yields CASSLWGQGLNEQFF.